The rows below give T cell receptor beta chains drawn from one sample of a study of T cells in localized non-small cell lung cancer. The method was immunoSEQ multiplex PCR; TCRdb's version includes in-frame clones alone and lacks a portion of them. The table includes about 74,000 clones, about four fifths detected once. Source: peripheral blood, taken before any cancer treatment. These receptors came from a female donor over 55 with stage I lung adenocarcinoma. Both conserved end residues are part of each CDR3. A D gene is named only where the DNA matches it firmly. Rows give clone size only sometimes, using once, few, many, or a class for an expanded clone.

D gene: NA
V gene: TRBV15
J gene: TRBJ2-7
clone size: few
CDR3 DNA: TGTGCCACCAGCAGAGGTCAGGGGCTCAACGAGCAGTACTTC
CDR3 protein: CATSRGQGLNEQYF

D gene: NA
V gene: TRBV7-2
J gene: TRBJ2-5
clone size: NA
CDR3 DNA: TGTGCCAGCAGCTTAGACACAAACCAAGAGACCCAGTACTTC
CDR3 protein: CASSLDTNQETQYF

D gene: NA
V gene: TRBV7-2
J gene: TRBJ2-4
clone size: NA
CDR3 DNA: TGTGCCAGCAGTTTCGGACTGCTAGCCAAAAACATTCAGTACTTC
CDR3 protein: CASSFGLLAKNIQYF

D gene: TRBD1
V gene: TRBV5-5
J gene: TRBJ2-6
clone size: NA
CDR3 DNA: TGTGCCAGCAGCTCGCGACAGGGCTCTGGGGCCAACGTCCTGACTTTC
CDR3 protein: CASSSRQGSGANVLTF

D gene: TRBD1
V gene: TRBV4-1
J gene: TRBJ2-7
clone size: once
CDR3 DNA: TGCGCCAGCAGCCAAACAGATGGGACAGGGGGTTTTTACGAGCAGTACTTC
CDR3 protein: CASSQTDGTGGFYEQYF

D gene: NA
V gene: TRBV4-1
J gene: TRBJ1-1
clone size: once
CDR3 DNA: TGCGCCAGCAGCCAAAGAGTTAAGTCGGCAGGGCCAAATCAGAAGGGAGCTTTCTTT
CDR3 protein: CASSQRVKSAGPNQKGAFF

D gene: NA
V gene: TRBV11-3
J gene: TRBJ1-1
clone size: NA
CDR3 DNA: TGTGCCAGCAGCTTAGATCTGGTCGGGGGGAACACTGAAGCTTTCTTT
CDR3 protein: CASSLDLVGGNTEAFF

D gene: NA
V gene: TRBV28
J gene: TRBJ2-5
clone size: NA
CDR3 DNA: TGTGCCAGCAGTTTATCCGTAAGGATCGAGACCCAGTACTTC
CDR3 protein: CASSLSVRIETQYF

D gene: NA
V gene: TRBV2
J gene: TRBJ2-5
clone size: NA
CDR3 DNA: TGTGCCAGCAGTGTCCGACGGGAGACCCAGTACTTC
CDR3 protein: CASSVRRETQYF

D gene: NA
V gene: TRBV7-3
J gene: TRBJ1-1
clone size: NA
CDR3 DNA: TGTGCCAGCAGCTTAAGTCAGACAGGTAGTGAAGCTTTCTTT
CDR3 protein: CASSLSQTGSEAFF

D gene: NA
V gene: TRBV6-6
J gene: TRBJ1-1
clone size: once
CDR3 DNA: TGTGCCAGCAGTTACGGGCGGGGCTACACTGAAGCTTTCTTT
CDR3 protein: CASSYGRGYTEAFF